This T cell receptor (beta chain) was sequenced in a study of blood T cell repertoires in COVID-19. Looking at the study overall: Samples representing acute and convalescent COVID-19 were sourced from the United States, Italy and Spain. Sample material is recorded as cDNA or gDNA derived from T cells, B-cell-depleted T cells, or PBMCs.

The V end was cut by 4 bases, the J end by 3 bases, with 13 bases between. This CDR3 spans 14 amino acids. Per the germline V gene, CDR1 is PRHDT and CDR2 is FYEKMQ (reference sequence). The data were produced by immunoSEQ multiplex PCR, yet TCRdb's version contains in-frame clones alone and is incomplete. The table includes around 140,000 clones, around 83% detected once. The TCR sequence derives from a man in his thirties or forties with COVID-19, enrolled during active disease. This chain joins TRBV13 and TRBJ2-7, with D possibly TRBD1 on 6 matching bases. Sequenced input: peripheral blood. The DNA of the CDR3 is TGTGCCAGCAGCTACAGGGACCGGGACTACGAGCAGTACTTC. It is translated as CASSYRDRDYEQYF.